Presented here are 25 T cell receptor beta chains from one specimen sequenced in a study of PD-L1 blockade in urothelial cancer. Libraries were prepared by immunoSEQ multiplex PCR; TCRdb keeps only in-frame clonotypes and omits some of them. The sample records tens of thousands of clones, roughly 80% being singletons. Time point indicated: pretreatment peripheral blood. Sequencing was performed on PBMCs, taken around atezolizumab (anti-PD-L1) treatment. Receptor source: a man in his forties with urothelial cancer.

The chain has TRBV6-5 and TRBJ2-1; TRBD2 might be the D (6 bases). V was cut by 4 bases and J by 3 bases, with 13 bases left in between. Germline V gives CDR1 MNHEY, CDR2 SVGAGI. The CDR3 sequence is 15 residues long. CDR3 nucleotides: TGTGCCAGCAGTTCCAGCGGGCTCATCTACAATGAGCAGTTCTTC. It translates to CASSSSGLIYNEQFF.

CDR3 amino acids: CASSFGTGVNEQFF. The CDR3 nucleotides read TGTGCCAGCAGCTTTGGGACAGGGGTGAATGAGCAGTTCTTC. The chain recombines TRBV5-6 with TRBJ2-1; 10 bases map to TRBD1. Germline V gene lookup returns CDR1 SGHDT and CDR2 YYEEEE. This CDR3 spans 14 amino acids. V dropped 2 bases and J dropped 7; count of bases not matched to a gene: 3.

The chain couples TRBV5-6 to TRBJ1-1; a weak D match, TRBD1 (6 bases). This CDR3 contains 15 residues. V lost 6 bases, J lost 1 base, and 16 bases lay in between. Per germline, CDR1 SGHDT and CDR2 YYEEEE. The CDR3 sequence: CASTLTGTSNTEAFF. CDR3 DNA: TGTGCCAGCACTCTTACAGGGACATCGAACACTGAAGCTTTCTTT.

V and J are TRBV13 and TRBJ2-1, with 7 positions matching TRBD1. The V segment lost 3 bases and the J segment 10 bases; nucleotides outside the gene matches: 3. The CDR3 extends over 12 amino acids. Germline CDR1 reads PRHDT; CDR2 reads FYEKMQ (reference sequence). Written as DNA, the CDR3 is TGTGCCAGCAGCTTGGACAGGAGGGAGCAGTTCTTC. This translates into CASSLDRREQFF.

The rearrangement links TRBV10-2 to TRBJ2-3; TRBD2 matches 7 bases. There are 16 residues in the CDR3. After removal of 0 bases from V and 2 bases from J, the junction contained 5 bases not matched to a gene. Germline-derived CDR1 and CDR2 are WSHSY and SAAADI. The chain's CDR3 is CASSESGLAATDTQYF. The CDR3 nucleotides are TGCGCCAGCAGTGAGTCGGGTCTAGCGGCCACAGATACGCAGTATTTT.

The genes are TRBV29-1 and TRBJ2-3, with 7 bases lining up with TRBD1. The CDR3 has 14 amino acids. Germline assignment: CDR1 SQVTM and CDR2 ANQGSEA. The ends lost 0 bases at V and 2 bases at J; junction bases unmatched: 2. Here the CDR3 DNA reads TGCAGCGTTGAAGAACAGGGGCCCACAGATACGCAGTATTTT. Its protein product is CSVEEQGPTDTQYF.

The CDR3 region has the DNA TGTGCCAGCAGCTTTACGGGACAGGCAACAGATACGCAGTATTTT. It specifies CASSFTGQATDTQYF. The chain couples TRBV9 to TRBJ2-3; the match to TRBD1 covers 8 bases. V lost 4 bases, J lost 3 bases, and 7 bases stayed unmatched. Germline V gene sequence: CDR1 SGDLS, CDR2 YYNGEE. The CDR3 runs to 15 residues.

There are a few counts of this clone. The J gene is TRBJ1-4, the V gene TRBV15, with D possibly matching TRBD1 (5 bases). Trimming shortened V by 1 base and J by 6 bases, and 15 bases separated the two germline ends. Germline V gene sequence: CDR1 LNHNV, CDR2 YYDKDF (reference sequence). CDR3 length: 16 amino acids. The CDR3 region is CATSRANRLLYEKLFF. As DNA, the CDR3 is TGTGCCACCAGCAGAGCGAACAGGCTACTCTATGAAAAACTGTTTTTT.

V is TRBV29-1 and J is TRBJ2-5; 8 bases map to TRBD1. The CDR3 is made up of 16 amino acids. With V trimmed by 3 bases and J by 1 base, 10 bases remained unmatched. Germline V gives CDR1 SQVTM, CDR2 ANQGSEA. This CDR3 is CSVEEGGTGAQETQYF. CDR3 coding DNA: TGCAGCGTTGAGGAAGGAGGGACAGGTGCCCAAGAGACCCAGTACTTC.

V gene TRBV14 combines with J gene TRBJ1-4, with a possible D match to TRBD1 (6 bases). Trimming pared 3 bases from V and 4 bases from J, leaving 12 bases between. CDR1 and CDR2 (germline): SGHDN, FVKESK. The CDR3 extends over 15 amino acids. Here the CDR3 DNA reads TGTGCCAGCAGCCACAAGACAGGCGTTAATGAAAAACTGTTTTTT. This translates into CASSHKTGVNEKLFF.

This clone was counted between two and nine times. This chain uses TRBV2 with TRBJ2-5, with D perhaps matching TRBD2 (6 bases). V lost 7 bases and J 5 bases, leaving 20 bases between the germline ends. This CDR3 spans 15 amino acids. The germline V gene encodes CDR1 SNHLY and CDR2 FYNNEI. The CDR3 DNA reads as TGTGCCAGCATCAAAGGGTCGGGAGCGTGGGAGACCCAGTACTTC. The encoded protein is CASIKGSGAWETQYF.

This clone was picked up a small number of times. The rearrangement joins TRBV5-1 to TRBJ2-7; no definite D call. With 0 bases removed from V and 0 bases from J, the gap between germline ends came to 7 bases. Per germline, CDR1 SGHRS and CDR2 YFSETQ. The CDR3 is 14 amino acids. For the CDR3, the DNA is TGCGCCAGCAGCTTGGACTCGGTCTCCTACGAGCAGTACTTC. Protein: CASSLDSVSYEQYF.

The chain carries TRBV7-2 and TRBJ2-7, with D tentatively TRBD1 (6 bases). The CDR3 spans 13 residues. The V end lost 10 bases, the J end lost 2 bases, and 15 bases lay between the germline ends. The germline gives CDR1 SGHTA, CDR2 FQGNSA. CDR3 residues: CATGMQGTYEQYF. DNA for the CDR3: TGTGCCACAGGGATGCAGGGGACCTACGAGCAGTACTTC.

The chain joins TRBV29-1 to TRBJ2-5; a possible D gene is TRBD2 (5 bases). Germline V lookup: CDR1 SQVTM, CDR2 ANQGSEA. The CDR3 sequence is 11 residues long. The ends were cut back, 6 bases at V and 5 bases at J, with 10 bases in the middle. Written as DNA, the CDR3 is TGCAGCGTCACTAGTGGGGAGACCCAGTACTTC. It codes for CSVTSGETQYF.

In DNA form, the CDR3 reads TGTGCCAGCGCGGCGGGTAGCGGTACAGATACGCAGTATTTT. Translated, it gives CASAAGSGTDTQYF. The chain couples TRBV19 to TRBJ2-3; D is perhaps TRBD2 (6 bases). CDR1 is LNHDA and CDR2 is SQIVND in the germline V gene (reference sequence). V was shortened by 9 bases and J by 3 bases, with 16 bases between the two germline ends. CDR3 size: 14 residues. The full variable domain, rest sourced from reference TRBV19 and TRBJ2-3, is DGGITQSPKYLFRKEGQNVTLSCEQNLNHDAMYWYRQDPGQGLRLIYYSQIVNDFQKGDIAEGYSVSREKKESFPLTVTSAQKNPTAFYLCASAAGSGTDTQYFGPGTRLTVL.

CDR3 nucleotides: TGTGCCAGTCAAGAGGGCAGGGGGTTTCCTGAAGCTTTCTTT. Protein: CASQEGRGFPEAFF. The chain links TRBV19 to TRBJ1-1; 7 positions agree with TRBD1. The CDR3 extends over 14 amino acids. Losses at the gene ends were 8 bases for V and 6 bases for J; bases not matched to a gene: 12. CDR1 is LNHDA, CDR2 SQIVND, per germline (reference sequence).

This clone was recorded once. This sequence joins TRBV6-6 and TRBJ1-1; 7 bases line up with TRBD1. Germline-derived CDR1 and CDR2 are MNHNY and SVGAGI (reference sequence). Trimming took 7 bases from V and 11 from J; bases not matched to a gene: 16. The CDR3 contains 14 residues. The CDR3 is CASNLTPGGREAFF. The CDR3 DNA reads TGTGCCAGCAACCTTACTCCAGGGGGACGCGAGGCTTTCTTT.

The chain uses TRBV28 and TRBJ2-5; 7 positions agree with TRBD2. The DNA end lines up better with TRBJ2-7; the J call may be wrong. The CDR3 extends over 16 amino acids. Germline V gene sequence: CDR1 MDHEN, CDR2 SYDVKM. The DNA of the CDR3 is TGTGCCAGCAGTCCTAGGGGACTACACCAATTCTACGAGCAGTACTTC. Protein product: CASSPRGLHQFYEQYF.

The DNA for the CDR3 is TGTGCCAGGAACTCGGGAAACTACAATGAGCAGTTCTTC. It encodes CARNSGNYNEQFF. The chain couples TRBV6-1 to TRBJ2-1, with a tentative D call TRBD2 (5 bases). The CDR3 runs to 13 residues. Trimming removed 9 bases from V and 3 bases from J, with 12 bases in between. The germline V gene has CDR1 MNHNS and CDR2 SASEGT.

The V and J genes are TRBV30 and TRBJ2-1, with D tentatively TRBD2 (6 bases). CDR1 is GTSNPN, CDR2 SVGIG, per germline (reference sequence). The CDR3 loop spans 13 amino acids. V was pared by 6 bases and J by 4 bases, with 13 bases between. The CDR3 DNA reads TGTGCCTGCCGCGTCCGGGAGTACAATGAGCAGTTCTTC. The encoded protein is CACRVREYNEQFF.

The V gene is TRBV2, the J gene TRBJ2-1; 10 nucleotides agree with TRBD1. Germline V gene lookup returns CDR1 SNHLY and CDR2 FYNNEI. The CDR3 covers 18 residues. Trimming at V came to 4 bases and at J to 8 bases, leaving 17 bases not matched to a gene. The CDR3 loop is CASSARDRGMRGTHEQFF. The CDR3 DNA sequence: TGTGCCAGCAGTGCTCGGGACAGGGGAATGCGGGGAACTCATGAGCAGTTCTTC.

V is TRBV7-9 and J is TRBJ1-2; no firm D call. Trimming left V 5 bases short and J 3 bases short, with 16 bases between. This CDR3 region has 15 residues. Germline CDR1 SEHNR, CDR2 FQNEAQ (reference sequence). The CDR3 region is CASSGNRHGDYGYTF. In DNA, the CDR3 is TGTGCCAGCAGCGGAAACCGACACGGGGACTATGGCTACACCTTC.

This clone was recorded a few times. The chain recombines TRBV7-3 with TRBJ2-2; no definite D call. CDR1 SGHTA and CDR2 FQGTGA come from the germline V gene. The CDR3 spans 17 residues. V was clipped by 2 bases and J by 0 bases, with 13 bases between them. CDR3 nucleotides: TGTGCCAGCAGCTTACAAGGCGGTATCGCGAACACCGGGGAGCTGTTTTTT. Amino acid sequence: CASSLQGGIANTGELFF. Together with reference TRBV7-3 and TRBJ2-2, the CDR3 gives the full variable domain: GAGVSQTPSNKVTEKGKYVELRCDPISGHTALYWYRQSLGQGPEFLIYFQGTGAADDSGLPNDRFFAVRPEGSVSTLKIQRTERGDSAVYLCASSLQGGIANTGELFFGEGSRLTVL.

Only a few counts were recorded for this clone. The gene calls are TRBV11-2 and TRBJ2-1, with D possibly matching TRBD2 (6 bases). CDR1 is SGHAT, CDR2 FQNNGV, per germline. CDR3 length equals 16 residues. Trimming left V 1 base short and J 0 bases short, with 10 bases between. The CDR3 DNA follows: TGTGCCAGCAGCTTAGTCCGGGGGAGCTCCTACAATGAGCAGTTCTTC. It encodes CASSLVRGSSYNEQFF.

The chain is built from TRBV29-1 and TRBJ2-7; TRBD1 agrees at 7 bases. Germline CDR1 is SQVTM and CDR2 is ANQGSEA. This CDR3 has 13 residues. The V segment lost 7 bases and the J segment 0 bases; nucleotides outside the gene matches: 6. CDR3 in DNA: TGCAGCGCCGGACAGGAAAGCTCCTACGAGCAGTACTTC. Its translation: CSAGQESSYEQYF.